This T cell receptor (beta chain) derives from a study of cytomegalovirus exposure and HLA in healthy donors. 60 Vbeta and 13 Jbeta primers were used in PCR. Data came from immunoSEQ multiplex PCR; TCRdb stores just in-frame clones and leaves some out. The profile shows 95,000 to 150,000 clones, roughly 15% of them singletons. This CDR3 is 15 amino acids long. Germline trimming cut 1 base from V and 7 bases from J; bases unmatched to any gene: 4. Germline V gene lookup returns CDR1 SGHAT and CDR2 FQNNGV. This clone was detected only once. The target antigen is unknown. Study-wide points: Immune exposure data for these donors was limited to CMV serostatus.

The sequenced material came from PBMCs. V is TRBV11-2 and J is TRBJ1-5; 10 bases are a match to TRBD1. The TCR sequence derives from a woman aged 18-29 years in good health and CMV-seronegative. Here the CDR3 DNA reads TGTGCCAGCAGCTTAGGGGACAGGGGAAGCCAGCCCCAGCATTTT. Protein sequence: CASSLGDRGSQPQHF.